Given below is one T cell receptor (beta chain) in context. Its antigen is not known. These data come from a study of post-analysis software for immune sequencing data. Whole-study context: There were relapsing-remitting, secondary progressive and progressive-relapsing multiple sclerosis among the disease courses included.

Researchers reported that TCR beta cDNA libraries carried unique molecular identifiers. TCRdb independently ran MiXCR on the PCR reads; one entry per CDR3 protein. Of 750,000 to 900,000 distinct CDR3 sequences in the sample, 40% to 55% were seen once. J was trimmed by 6 bases and V by 3 bases; bases with no gene match: 14. CDR1 is DFQATT and CDR2 is SNEGSKA in the germline V gene (reference sequence). The CDR3 is made up of 16 amino acids. Findings and limits, study-wide: Among roughly 5 TRBV segments more frequent in patients than controls were TRBV5-6, TRBV5-1 and TRBV20-1.

This sequence was found in a girl between 10 and 17 years old with multiple sclerosis. The chain combines TRBV20-1 with TRBJ2-7; 10 nucleotides match TRBD2. The sample taken for sequencing was blood. The CDR3 protein is CSARESGRVFGGEQYF. The CDR3 nucleotides are TGCAGTGCTAGGGAAAGCGGGAGGGTGTTCGGGGGCGAGCAGTACTTC.